One sample yielded the 19 T cell receptor beta chains listed below, sequenced in a study of T-cell memory formation after mild COVID-19 (dated by TCRdb to the early 2020s). The protocol used for the library was 5' RACE. Reads for this sample came from an Illumina NovaSeq 6000. Through fastp at Q25 and MiXCR, TCRdb rebuilt clones from the public reads, retaining in-frame beta chains. Under each unique CDR3 protein, matching rows form one entry showing the most common genes and DNA. This sample comprises 250,000 to 300,000 distinct CDR3 sequences, about a sixth of them detected only once. More than 20% of the sample goes to the ten largest clones. Sample: PBMCs or a T cell subset sorted from them (not recorded which). The origin of the receptors is a man younger than 35 who had mild COVID-19 (a few samples of this study predate the infection). The sample titles of this study are shuffled in the database, so cell type and time point are left out; the donor was told from shared clones.

The J gene is TRBJ1-1, the V gene TRBV4-2; TRBD1 is a possible D gene (6 bases). Germline V lookup: CDR1 LGHNA, CDR2 YNFKEQ. V was shortened by 3 bases and J by 11 bases, with 13 bases between the two germline ends. This CDR3 is 12 amino acids long. CDR3 protein: CASSQGDRGAFF. Written as DNA, the CDR3 is TGTGCCAGCAGCCAGGGGGATAGGGGGGCTTTCTTT.

The sample holds many counts of this clonotype. The CDR3 nucleotides read TGTGCCAGCGGGTTGGGGGAGCTGTTTTTT. Amino acids: CASGLGELFF. The V and J genes are TRBV27 and TRBJ2-2; D is ambiguous. This CDR3 has 10 amino acids. Germline V CDR1 and CDR2: MNHEY, SMNVEV (reference sequence). Trimming took off 8 bases at V and 8 bases at J, with 6 bases between the two ends.

The chain uses TRBV2 and TRBJ1-1, with TRBD1 as a possible D gene (5 bases). The CDR3 is 12 amino acids. The germline gives CDR1 SNHLY, CDR2 FYNNEI. V shed 4 bases and J shed 7 bases, with 10 bases lying between them. For the CDR3, the DNA is TGTGCCAGCAGTGTTGAGCAGGGTGAAGCTTTCTTT. Translation: CASSVEQGEAFF.

This clonotype was picked up a small number of times. The rearrangement joins TRBV15 to TRBJ1-1; possible D gene TRBD1, 6 bases. The CDR3 covers 16 residues. Germline values: CDR1 LNHNV, CDR2 YYDKDF (reference sequence). The V and J ends lost 1 base and 5 bases respectively, with 17 bases between them. The CDR3 DNA sequence: TGTGCCACCAGCAGAGCGGTTCGGGGGGGCCCAACTGAAGCTTTCTTT. This codes for CATSRAVRGGPTEAFF.

This clonotype was recorded a few times. The chain joins TRBV5-6 to TRBJ2-7; the D is unclear. Germline V gene data show CDR1 as SGHDT and CDR2 as YYEEEE. The CDR3 has 13 amino acids. Trimming took 3 bases from V and 4 from J, leaving 11 bases between them. For the CDR3, the DNA is TGTGCCAGCAGCTACAGACGGATGTACGAGCAGTACGTC. It translates to CASSYRRMYEQYV.

V gene TRBV9 combines with J gene TRBJ1-6; D is unclear. Germline V CDR1 and CDR2: SGDLS, YYNGEE. The V end lost 3 bases, the J end lost 6 bases, and 13 bases lay between the germline ends. The CDR3 spans 15 residues. The CDR3 reads CASSGQVVGNSPLHF. The CDR3 nucleotides are TGTGCCAGCAGCGGGCAGGTTGTCGGTAATTCACCCCTCCACTTT.

In this sample, this clonotype turned up a few times. The CDR3 spells CSVGKGGTEAFF. The CDR3 nucleotides read TGCAGCGTTGGAAAGGGGGGCACTGAAGCTTTCTTT. The rearrangement uses TRBV29-1 and TRBJ1-1; perhaps TRBD1 as D (6 bases). The V gene lost 4 bases and the J gene lost 4 bases, with 10 bases spanning the gap. This CDR3 contains 12 residues. Per the germline V gene, CDR1 is SQVTM and CDR2 is ANQGSEA.

This chain links TRBV28 with TRBJ1-5, with TRBD1 matching over 8 bases. CDR1 MDHEN and CDR2 SYDVKM come from the germline V gene. CDR3 length equals 16 residues. Unmatched junction bases numbered 7, after V lost 4 bases and J lost 2 bases. The CDR3 DNA reads as TGTGCCAGCAGTTGGTCGGGCAGGGGGCGCAATCAGCCCCAGCATTTT. Translated, it gives CASSWSGRGRNQPQHF.

This clonotype has just a few counts. The V and J genes are TRBV5-1 and TRBJ2-3; D tentatively reads TRBD1 or TRBD2 (6 bases each). V lost 4 bases, J lost 4 bases, and 16 bases lay in between. In germline, CDR1 is SGHRS, CDR2 YFSETQ. CDR3 length equals 15 residues. CDR3 amino acids: CASSPGPRGPDTQYF. In DNA, the CDR3 is TGCGCCAGCAGCCCCGGACCTCGGGGGCCAGATACGCAGTATTTT.

This clonotype was recorded a few times. V usage is TRBV4-3 and J usage is TRBJ2-6, with a weak D call TRBD1 (7 bases). The CDR3 contains 17 residues. CDR1 is LGHNA, CDR2 YSLEER, per germline. Trimming left V 4 bases short and J 0 bases short, with 13 bases between. The CDR3 region has the DNA TGCGCCAGCAGCCCGGACCAGGGGGGCTCTGGGGCCAACGTCCTGACTTTC. Its protein product is CASSPDQGGSGANVLTF.

V usage is TRBV12-3 or TRBV12-4 and J usage is TRBJ1-6; D call uncertain. Trimming cost V 4 bases and J 9 bases, with 7 bases left between them. The CDR3 is 12 amino acids. The CDR3 nucleotides read TGTGCCAGCAGTTCCTGGGCTTCACCCCTCCACTTT. It specifies CASSSWASPLHF.

This clonotype appeared many times. In DNA, the CDR3 is TGTGCCAGCAGCTTAGCCGGGACTAGCGACACAGATACGCAGTATTTT. This gives the protein CASSLAGTSDTDTQYF. The chain has TRBV7-8 and TRBJ2-3; 10 bases are a match to TRBD2. This CDR3 has 16 residues. Germline values: CDR1 SGHVS, CDR2 FQNEAQ. The trim removed 0 bases at V and 2 bases at J, leaving 2 bases unmatched.

The chain carries TRBV24-1 and TRBJ1-5; D not certain. The CDR3 spans 14 residues. Germline lookup yields CDR1 KGHDR and CDR2 SFDVKD. V shed 3 bases and J shed 2 bases, with 7 bases lying between them. The CDR3 nucleotides read TGTGCCACCAGTGATGGGCCGGGCAATCAGCCCCAGCATTTT. This translates into CATSDGPGNQPQHF.

CDR3 residues: CATAGDSYNEQFF. In DNA form, the CDR3 reads TGTGCCACCGCCGGGGACTCCTACAATGAGCAGTTCTTC. The chain joins TRBV15 to TRBJ2-1; TRBD2 might be the D (5 bases). V dropped 8 bases and J dropped 0 bases, with 8 bases sitting between them. Germline V gene lookup returns CDR1 LNHNV and CDR2 YYDKDF (reference sequence). CDR3 length equals 13 residues.

The rearrangement uses TRBV12-3 or TRBV12-4 and TRBJ1-2; D perhaps matches TRBD1 (5 bases). The CDR3 sequence is 14 residues long. The ends were cut back, 3 bases at V and 0 bases at J, with 8 bases in the middle. Here the CDR3 DNA reads TGTGCCAGCAGTTTGACAGCCACTAACTATGGCTACACCTTC. As protein: CASSLTATNYGYTF.

This chain links TRBV27 with TRBJ2-7, with 8 bases fitting TRBD2. The CDR3 sequence is 13 residues long. The V segment lost 4 bases and the J segment 6 bases; nucleotides outside the gene matches: 5. CDR1 is MNHEY, CDR2 SMNVEV, per germline (reference sequence). The CDR3 here is CASSYGGVSEQYF. Written as DNA, the CDR3 is TGTGCCAGCAGTTACGGGGGGGTCTCCGAGCAGTACTTC.

This clonotype was seen more than once but under ten times. The CDR3 region is CASSPTSGIQETQYF. CDR3 sequence (DNA): TGTGCCAGCAGCCCGACTAGCGGCATCCAAGAGACCCAGTACTTC. The gene calls are TRBV7-2 and TRBJ2-5, with TRBD2 matching over 9 bases. The V segment lost 5 bases and the J segment 1 base; nucleotides outside the gene matches: 5. The V gene's germline CDR1 is SGHTA and CDR2 FQGNSA. This CDR3 comprises 15 residues.

This clonotype showed up just a few times. J is TRBJ2-3 and V is TRBV5-1; 9 bases line up with TRBD2. Trimming at V came to 0 bases and at J to 6 bases, leaving 2 bases not matched to a gene. This CDR3 spans 14 amino acids. Looked up from germline, CDR1 is SGHRS and CDR2 is YFSETQ. This CDR3 is CASSLALAGDTQYF. CDR3 in DNA: TGCGCCAGCAGCTTGGCCCTAGCGGGGGATACGCAGTATTTT.

This clonotype was seen at least ten times. The chain is built from TRBV5-1 and TRBJ2-3; D perhaps matches TRBD2 (6 bases). CDR3 length equals 17 residues. V lost 4 bases to trimming and J lost 2 bases, with 20 bases between them. The germline gives CDR1 SGHRS, CDR2 YFSETQ. The DNA for the CDR3 is TGCGCCAGCAGCCAAGGGTCTGGCGGGGTTAACACAGATACGCAGTATTTT. Amino acid sequence: CASSQGSGGVNTDTQYF.